What follows describes a single TCR beta chain. Its antigen is still unknown. The same CDR3 can be traced to other DNA sequences in this sample. The data stem from a study of shared clonotypes between healthy human individuals. Data came from immunoSEQ multiplex PCR; TCRdb stores just in-frame clones and leaves some out. The sample yields about a million clones, approximately 76% seen once. The study, taken as a whole, reports: The genetic and exposure-history diversity represented was limited by few donors. The study found approximately 5% of naive CD4 clonotypes shared across a few donors.

Trimming took off 0 bases at V and 5 bases at J, with 0 bases between the two ends. The CDR3 length is 11 residues. CDR1 and CDR2 from the germline V gene are SGHNT and YENEEA. Sample: memory CD4+ T cells sorted from blood. The subset here: CD45RA-negative fraction. The TCR originated in a man aged 18 to 30 in good health. The chain carries TRBV11-3 and TRBJ2-3; D remains ambiguous. The CDR3, as DNA: TGTGCCAGCAGCTTAGAAGATACGCAGTATTTT. Translated: CASSLEDTQYF.